This is a list of T cell receptor beta chains from one sample in a study of CXCR4 blockade with PD-1 therapy in pancreatic cancer. Libraries were prepared by immunoSEQ multiplex PCR; TCRdb keeps only in-frame clonotypes and omits some of them. The sample lists more than 1,500 clones; just over 40% were seen once. The sample was tumor tissue. These receptors were collected from a human donor with pancreatic ductal adenocarcinoma. Each CDR3 is given with its conserved first and last residue. A D gene is named only where the DNA matches it firmly. Only some rows state a clone size, as once, few, many or a class for expanded clones.

TRBJ1-4 NA NA TRBV18 CASSLRIATNEKLFF TGTGCCAGCTCGCTAAGAATTGCAACTAATGAAAAACTGTTTTTT
TRBJ2-3 NA NA TRBV6-8 CAISPSTDTQYF TGTGCCATCAGTCCATCCACAGATACGCAGTATTTT
TRBJ1-1 NA NA TRBV29-1 CSVGGGQTEAFF TGCAGCGTCGGGGGGGGTCAAACTGAAGCTTTCTTT
TRBJ1-5 NA TRBD1 TRBV18 CASSLSTGTQPQHF TGTGCCAGCTCACTCTCGACAGGGACTCAGCCCCAGCATTTT
TRBJ1-4 few TRBD1 TRBV11-3 CASSWQGATNEKLFF TGTGCCAGCAGCTGGCAGGGGGCAACTAATGAAAAACTGTTTTTT
TRBJ2-3 few NA TRBV30 CAWSKVTDTQYF TGTGCCTGGAGTAAGGTCACAGATACGCAGTATTTT
TRBJ2-3 NA NA TRBV15 CATSRARGPDTQYF TGTGCCACCAGCAGAGCCCGGGGGCCAGATACGCAGTATTTT
TRBJ2-1 NA NA TRBV29-1 CSVGTDSYNEQFF TGCAGCGTTGGGACGGACTCCTACAATGAGCAGTTCTTC
TRBJ1-4 NA TRBD1 TRBV19 CASSIGRQGVGEKLFF TGTGCCAGTAGTATAGGCCGACAGGGGGTCGGTGAAAAACTGTTTTTT
TRBJ1-4 NA TRBD1 TRBV30 CAWSRTGGGKLFF TGTGCCTGGAGCCGGACAGGGGGGGGAAAACTGTTTTTT
TRBJ2-5 NA NA TRBV1 CASSLKIVSAGETQYF TGCGCCAGCAGCCTTAAAATCGTCTCGGCGGGAGAGACCCAGTACTTC
TRBJ2-7 NA NA TRBV11-3 CASSLDPTAYEQYF TGTGCCAGCAGCTTAGATCCCACAGCCTACGAGCAGTACTTC
TRBJ1-2 NA TRBD1 TRBV14 CASSQRTGANYGYTF TGTGCCAGCAGCCAACGTACAGGGGCTAACTATGGCTACACCTTC
TRBJ2-1 NA TRBD2 TRBV9 CATTQLAGYNEQFF TGTGCCACCACTCAACTAGCGGGATACAATGAGCAGTTCTTC
TRBJ2-1 medium-sized TRBD2 TRBV6-8 CASSTAGDYNEQFF TGTGCCAGCAGTACCGCGGGAGACTACAATGAGCAGTTCTTC
TRBJ1-2 NA NA TRBV19 CASRRTDWPHGYTF TGTGCCAGTAGGCGGACAGATTGGCCTCATGGCTACACCTTC
TRBJ2-3 NA TRBD2 TRBV30 CASARRLAGIDTQYF TGTGCCTCCGCCCGTCGACTAGCGGGTATTGATACGCAGTATTTT
TRBJ2-1 NA TRBD2 TRBV19 CASQTSGSTWNEQFF TGTGCCAGTCAGACTAGCGGGAGTACTTGGAATGAGCAGTTCTTC
TRBJ2-5 NA NA TRBV11-3 CASSPARGPTQTQYF TGTGCCAGCAGCCCTGCGAGGGGCCCCACGCAGACCCAGTACTTC
TRBJ2-1 NA NA TRBV14 CASSQEFLKAPYNEQFF TGTGCCAGCAGCCAAGAGTTCTTAAAAGCCCCCTACAATGAGCAGTTCTTC
TRBJ1-6 few NA TRBV7-5 CASSLEGQQSSYNSPLHF TGTGCCAGCAGCTTGGAGGGACAACAAAGCTCTTATAATTCACCCCTCCACTTT
TRBJ2-1 NA TRBD1 TRBV28 CASSSWTGQAYVGWNEQFF TGTGCCAGCAGTTCCTGGACGGGACAGGCCTATGTCGGATGGAATGAGCAGTTCTTC
TRBJ2-7 NA NA TRBV29-1 CSVGVGGRDEQYF TGCAGCGTTGGGGTGGGGGGTAGAGACGAGCAGTACTTC
TRBJ1-1 few NA TRBV28 CASSLFGGVNTEAFF TGTGCCAGCAGTTTATTCGGGGGGGTGAACACTGAAGCTTTCTTT
TRBJ2-3 few NA TRBV6-8 CASRTFEQSYSTDTQYF TGTGCCAGCAGAACTTTCGAGCAGTCGTATAGCACAGATACGCAGTATTTT
TRBJ2-3 NA TRBD2 TRBV6-8 CASSYRPGLAGDRDTQYF TGTGCCAGCAGTTACCGTCCCGGGCTAGCGGGGGATAGGGATACGCAGTATTTT
TRBJ2-3 few TRBD2 TRBV19 CASSMGSGGTDTQYF TGTGCCAGTAGTATGGGAAGCGGGGGCACAGATACGCAGTATTTT
TRBJ2-7 NA TRBD1 TRBV25-1 CASSVPGTGIEQYF TGTGCCAGCAGTGTGCCTGGGACAGGGATTGAGCAGTACTTC
TRBJ2-1 NA TRBD2 TRBV19 CASSTRSSGLYNEQFF TGTGCCAGTAGTACTCGTTCTAGCGGGCTCTACAATGAGCAGTTCTTC
TRBJ1-1 NA NA TRBV11-3 CASSFGGAVTEAFF TGTGCCAGCAGCTTCGGGGGCGCGGTCACTGAAGCTTTCTTT
TRBJ1-1 medium-sized NA TRBV7-2 CASNSGVNTEAFF TGTGCCAGCAACTCGGGGGTTAACACTGAAGCTTTCTTT
TRBJ2-2 NA TRBD2 TRBV15 CATSRRGGLAVTNTGELFF TGTGCCACCAGCAGAAGAGGAGGACTAGCGGTAACGAACACCGGGGAGCTGTTTTTT
TRBJ2-3 few NA TRBV12-5 CASGPPPGRAHTSTDTQYF TGTGCTAGTGGACCTCCACCGGGGCGGGCGCACACTAGCACAGATACGCAGTATTTT
TRBJ1-2 NA TRBD1 TRBV6-8 CASRPGQSNYGYTF TGTGCCAGCAGGCCGGGACAGTCTAACTATGGCTACACCTTC
TRBJ1-3 few NA TRBV7-6 CASTPTLTSSGNTIYF TGTGCCAGCACCCCAACACTCACTAGCTCTGGAAACACCATATATTTT
TRBJ2-1 NA TRBD2 TRBV11-3 CASRISGGDGNEQFF TGTGCCAGCAGGATTAGCGGGGGGGATGGCAATGAGCAGTTCTTC
TRBJ1-2 NA NA TRBV14 CASSQGGYSYTF TGTGCCAGCAGCCAAGGGGGGTATAGCTACACCTTC
TRBJ2-5 NA NA TRBV18 CASSPLRGETQYF TGTGCCAGCTCACCCCTGAGGGGAGAGACCCAGTACTTC
TRBJ2-1 NA TRBD2 TRBV14 CASSLSPYLAGGNNEQFF TGTGCCAGCAGCCTCTCTCCCTACCTAGCGGGGGGGAACAATGAGCAGTTCTTC
TRBJ2-4 few TRBD2 TRBV6-7 CASSFPHMRGATPLAKNIQYF TGTGCCAGCAGTTTCCCCCATATGCGGGGGGCCACTCCTCTAGCCAAAAACATTCAGTACTTC
TRBJ2-7 few NA TRBV14 CASSPAPYEQYF TGTGCCAGCAGTCCTGCCCCATACGAGCAGTACTTC
TRBJ1-4 few TRBD1 TRBV6-8 CASSYGTGEKLFF TGTGCCAGCAGTTACGGGACAGGGGAAAAACTGTTTTTT
TRBJ1-2 NA TRBD1 TRBV11-3 CASSSTGGPYGYTF TGTGCCAGCAGCTCGACAGGGGGCCCCTATGGCTACACCTTC
TRBJ1-5 few NA TRBV28 CVSSPPRGPQHF TGTGTCAGCAGTCCCCCGAGAGGACCCCAGCATTTT
TRBJ2-5 NA NA TRBV15 CATSRDRGQETQYF TGTGCCACCAGCAGAGATCGGGGGCAAGAGACCCAGTACTTC